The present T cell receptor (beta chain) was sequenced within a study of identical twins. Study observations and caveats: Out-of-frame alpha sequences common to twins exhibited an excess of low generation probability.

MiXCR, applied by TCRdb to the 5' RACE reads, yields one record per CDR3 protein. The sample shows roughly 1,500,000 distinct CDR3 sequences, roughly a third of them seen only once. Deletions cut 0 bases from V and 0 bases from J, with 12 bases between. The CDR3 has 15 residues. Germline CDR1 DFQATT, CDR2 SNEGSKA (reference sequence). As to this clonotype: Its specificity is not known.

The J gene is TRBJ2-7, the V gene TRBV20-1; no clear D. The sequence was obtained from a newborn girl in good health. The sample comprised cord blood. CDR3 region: CSARDPRTVSYEQYF. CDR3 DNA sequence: TGCAGTGCTAGAGACCCTCGGACCGTCTCCTACGAGCAGTACTTC.